The 26 T cell receptor beta chains listed next were all sequenced from one sample in a study of blood T cells in healthy people across ages. A sample-barcoded 5' primer and a J-beta primer mix were used in a second PCR of roughly 7 to 11 cycles. TCRdb analysed the 5' RACE reads with MiXCR anew, one entry per CDR3 protein. The sample contains some 1,800,000 distinct CDR3 sequences, around 40% of which appear only once. Source material: blood. These receptors were obtained from a human donor in good health.

This chain links TRBV24-1 with TRBJ1-5; D is possibly TRBD1 (6 bases). CDR1 and CDR2 from the germline V gene are KGHDR and SFDVKD. The CDR3 extends over 15 amino acids. V lost 3 bases and J lost 6, with 14 bases in between. The CDR3 spells CATSDGQTGGQPQHF. CDR3 DNA sequence: TGTGCCACCAGTGATGGACAGACGGGGGGTCAGCCCCAGCATTTT.

V usage is TRBV10-3 and J usage is TRBJ1-5; no firm D call. V was shortened by 2 bases and J by 6 bases, with 11 bases between the two germline ends. Germline CDR1 reads ENHRY; CDR2 reads SYGVKD. The CDR3 covers 14 residues. CDR3 DNA sequence: TGTGCCATCAGTGAGGATCGGGAGATTCAGCCCCAGCATTTT. It is translated as CAISEDREIQPQHF.

V is TRBV12-3 or TRBV12-4 and J is TRBJ1-1; D is possibly TRBD1 (5 bases). With 2 bases removed from V and 4 bases from J, the gap between germline ends came to 11 bases. The CDR3 length is 14 residues. Written as DNA, the CDR3 is TGTGCCAGCAGTTTACAGGGATTTCCCACTGAAGCTTTCTTT. Its protein product is CASSLQGFPTEAFF.

Only a few counts were recorded for this clonotype. This rearrangement joins TRBV12-3 or TRBV12-4 to TRBJ2-3; D not resolved. The CDR3 consists of 14 residues. The ends were cut back, 4 bases at V and 0 bases at J, with 8 bases in the middle. As DNA, the CDR3 is TGTGCCAGCAGTTCCACCTTCAGCACAGATACGCAGTATTTT. Amino acids: CASSSTFSTDTQYF.

The chain joins TRBV24-1 to TRBJ2-7; D call uncertain. The V end was cut by 3 bases, the J end by 2 bases, with 13 bases between. This CDR3 contains 15 residues. CDR1 KGHDR and CDR2 SFDVKD come from the germline V gene. CDR3 in DNA: TGTGCCACCAGTGATACACTGGACGGGCCCTACGAGCAGTACTTC. Protein: CATSDTLDGPYEQYF.

In this sample, this clonotype turned up a few times. The chain recombines TRBV7-2 with TRBJ2-3; 10 bases fit TRBD2. V lost 3 bases and J lost 6; bases outside the gene matches: 9. Germline loops: CDR1 SGHTA, CDR2 FQGNSA. CDR3 length: 16 residues. CDR3 sequence: CASSFQAGGPPDTQYF. For the CDR3, the DNA is TGTGCCAGCAGCTTCCAAGCGGGGGGGCCACCGGATACGCAGTATTTT.

This clonotype was detected only a few times. J is TRBJ2-6 and V is TRBV5-5; 9 nucleotides agree with TRBD1. The length of the CDR3 is 17 residues. Germline V lookup: CDR1 SGHKS, CDR2 YYEKEE (reference sequence). Losses at the gene ends were 2 bases for V and 3 bases for J; bases not matched to a gene: 6. CDR3 amino acids: CASSFHRGLNGANVLTF. CDR3 in DNA: TGTGCCAGCAGCTTCCACAGGGGGCTAAATGGGGCCAACGTCCTGACTTTC.

This clonotype was seen a handful of times. The chain uses TRBV15 and TRBJ2-3, with 7 bases fitting TRBD2. The CDR3 runs to 16 residues. J gave up 3 bases and V 1 base, and 7 bases lay outside the gene matches. Germline lookup yields CDR1 LNHNV and CDR2 YYDKDF (reference sequence). The CDR3 DNA reads as TGTGCCACCAGCAGAGTCCGAGCGGGGCTGACAGATACGCAGTATTTT. Its protein is CATSRVRAGLTDTQYF.

The CDR3 DNA reads as TGCAGTGCTAGAGATCTGTCTAGCGGCACGTACAATGAGCAGTTCTTC. This gives the protein CSARDLSSGTYNEQFF. V usage is TRBV20-1 and J usage is TRBJ2-1, with 7 bases lining up with TRBD2. The CDR3 is 16 residues long. Per the germline V gene, CDR1 is DFQATT and CDR2 is SNEGSKA (reference sequence). Losses at the gene ends were 0 bases for V and 4 bases for J; bases not matched to a gene: 9.

This clonotype came up a few times. J is TRBJ1-1 and V is TRBV6-5; weak D call: TRBD1 (5 bases). The CDR3 consists of 15 residues. V was clipped by 0 bases and J by 2 bases, with 10 bases between them. From germline, CDR1 is MNHEY and CDR2 SVGAGI. As DNA, the CDR3 is TGTGCCAGCAGTTACTCGGGGCAGATTAACACTGAAGCTTTCTTT. Residues: CASSYSGQINTEAFF.

The chain combines TRBV7-8 with TRBJ2-2; a possible D gene is TRBD1 (5 bases). There are 13 residues in the CDR3. Trimming removed 4 bases at V and 13 bases at J, with 16 bases between. Germline V gives CDR1 SGHVS, CDR2 FQNEAQ. CDR3 sequence: CASSSLGLNGLFF. CDR3 coding DNA: TGTGCCAGCAGCTCCCTGGGGCTGAACGGGCTGTTTTTT. The complete variable domain, with remaining parts taken from reference TRBV7-8 and TRBJ2-2, reads GAGVSQSPRYKVAKRGQDVALRCDPISGHVSLFWYQQALGQGPEFLTYFQNEAQLDKSGLPSDRFFAERPEGSVSTLKIQRTQQEDSAVYLCASSSLGLNGLFFGEGSRLTVL.

This sequence joins TRBV15 and TRBJ2-1; TRBD2 matches 9 bases. V was pared by 5 bases and J by 4 bases, with 9 bases of the junction left unmatched. Per germline, CDR1 LNHNV and CDR2 YYDKDF (reference sequence). CDR3 length: 16 amino acids. The CDR3 nucleotides read TGTGCCACCAGCGAGAGCGGGGGGCCCTCGTACAATGAGCAGTTCTTC. It is translated as CATSESGGPSYNEQFF. The full variable domain, its missing parts supplied by reference TRBV15 and TRBJ2-1, is DAMVIQNPRYQVTQFGKPVTLSCSQTLNHNVMYWYQQKSSQAPKLLFHYYDKDFNNEADTPDNFQSRRPNTSFCFLDIRSPGLGDTAMYLCATSESGGPSYNEQFFGPGTRLTVL.

The V call is TRBV5-1, the J call TRBJ2-5, with D tentatively TRBD1 or TRBD2 (5 bases each). The assigned J gene may be wrong: the sequence end matches TRBJ2-7 better. This CDR3 has 13 residues. The V gene's germline CDR1 is SGHRS and CDR2 YFSETQ. CDR3 DNA sequence: TGCGCCAGCAGCCGGGACGATATTAACGAGCAGTACTTC. Its translation is CASSRDDINEQYF.

This chain uses TRBV29-1 with TRBJ2-7; TRBD2 matches at 7 bases. Germline CDR1 reads SQVTM; CDR2 reads ANQGSEA. This CDR3 has 13 amino acids. J gave up 0 bases and V 5 bases, and 4 bases lay outside the gene matches. CDR3 region: CSVTSAISYEQYF. DNA of the CDR3: TGCAGCGTTACTAGCGCCATCTCCTACGAGCAGTACTTC.

There are many counts of this clonotype. V and J are TRBV29-1 and TRBJ1-2; D unresolved. Germline V gene lookup returns CDR1 SQVTM and CDR2 ANQGSEA. The CDR3 runs 13 residues. Trimming took off 6 bases at V and 0 bases at J, with 11 bases between the two ends. CDR3 nucleotide sequence: TGCAGCGTGACCTTGCCCTCTAACTATGGCTACACCTTC. Its translation is CSVTLPSNYGYTF.

The CDR3 DNA follows: TGTGCCAGCCAGTATGAGAGGGGCTACACCTTC. This gives the protein CASQYERGYTF. The V call is TRBV2, the J call TRBJ1-2; D is undetermined. The V gene lost 8 bases and the J gene lost 8 bases, with 12 bases spanning the gap. Germline lookup yields CDR1 SNHLY and CDR2 FYNNEI. CDR3 length: 11 amino acids.

CDR3 residues: CASSLQLPAGETQYF. As DNA, the CDR3 is TGTGCCAGCAGCTTACAGCTCCCAGCGGGAGAGACCCAGTACTTC. The chain carries TRBV6-6 and TRBJ2-5, with D possibly matching TRBD2 (6 bases). Germline V gives CDR1 MNHNY, CDR2 SVGAGI (reference sequence). V was cut by 6 bases and J by 4 bases, with 18 bases left in between. CDR3 length: 15 amino acids.

The gene calls are TRBV21-1 and TRBJ2-4. TRBV21-1 is annotated as a pseudogene. The CDR3 runs 15 residues. For the CDR3, the DNA is TGTGCCAGCACCCCACGGAAGCTAGCCAAAAACATTCAGTACTTC. Residues: CASTPRKLAKNIQYF.

In its sample, this clonotype was seen many times. The chain is built from TRBV29-1 and TRBJ2-7, with a weak D call TRBD2 (6 bases). The germline CDR1 and CDR2 sequences are SQVTM and ANQGSEA. The CDR3 extends over 14 amino acids. Trimming took off 7 bases at V and 2 bases at J, with 18 bases between the two ends. CDR3: CSATLGGTTYEQYF. In DNA form, the CDR3 reads TGCAGCGCCACCCTGGGGGGAACCACCTACGAGCAGTACTTC.

This sequence joins TRBV27 and TRBJ2-5, with TRBD2 matching over 8 bases. CDR3 length: 15 residues. The J segment lost 5 bases and the V segment lost 5 bases, leaving 10 bases of the junction unmatched. Germline V gives CDR1 MNHEY, CDR2 SMNVEV (reference sequence). The DNA of the CDR3 is TGTGCCAGCAGTAGCCGGGGGGGCAATTGGGAGACCCAGTACTTC. Translation gives CASSSRGGNWETQYF.

The CDR3 DNA sequence: TGTGCCACCAGGGAGGGGGGGCGAGGGGAGACCCAGTACTTC. It translates to CATREGGRGETQYF. The rearrangement links TRBV24-1 to TRBJ2-5; a weak D match, TRBD2 (7 bases). V was trimmed by 7 bases and J by 5 bases, leaving 16 bases between them. The CDR3 runs to 14 residues. Germline lookup yields CDR1 KGHDR and CDR2 SFDVKD.

The table lists this clonotype with a few counts. J is TRBJ1-2 and V is TRBV20-1, with 7 nucleotides matching TRBD1. The CDR3 consists of 14 residues. Trimming removed 3 bases from V and 7 bases from J; junction bases left unmatched: 11. Germline lookup yields CDR1 DFQATT and CDR2 SNEGSKA (reference sequence). DNA for the CDR3: TGCAGTGCTAGGCGACAGGGCCTTTCAGTTGGCTACACCTTC. It codes for CSARRQGLSVGYTF.

This clonotype was picked up a small number of times. This chain uses TRBV12-3 or TRBV12-4 with TRBJ1-3; TRBD1 is a possible D gene (5 bases). The CDR3 spans 14 residues. Trimming cost V 3 bases and J 4 bases, with 10 bases left between them. CDR3 nucleotide sequence: TGTGCCAGCAGTTTCTTCAGGGACGGAAACACCATATATTTT. Its translation: CASSFFRDGNTIYF.

This clonotype occurred a few times. This chain uses TRBV7-3 with TRBJ1-2; D is ambiguous. Trimming shortened V by 4 bases and J by 8 bases, and 20 bases separated the two germline ends. This CDR3 is 15 amino acids long. CDR1 and CDR2 from the germline V gene are SGHTA and FQGTGA. The CDR3 reads CASSSGPSDPWGYTF. The CDR3 DNA is TGTGCCAGCAGCTCAGGTCCCTCTGACCCTTGGGGCTACACCTTC.

This clonotype was detected a few times. This chain links TRBV5-5 with TRBJ2-7; tentatively, D is TRBD2 (5 bases). V was shortened by 1 base and J by 6 bases, with 11 bases between the two germline ends. The V gene's germline CDR1 is SGHKS and CDR2 YYEKEE (reference sequence). CDR3 length: 13 amino acids. Here the CDR3 reads CASSLNYGGEQYF. CDR3 sequence (DNA): TGTGCCAGCAGCTTGAATTACGGAGGCGAGCAGTACTTC.

This clonotype was counted only a few times. J is TRBJ2-3 and V is TRBV9, with 10 bases fitting TRBD2. The CDR3 has 16 residues. V gave up 2 bases and J gave up 2 bases; unmatched junction bases: 5. Looked up from germline, CDR1 is SGDLS and CDR2 is YYNGEE. In DNA, the CDR3 is TGTGCCAGCAGCGTGTCCAGCGGGGGGGTCACAGATACGCAGTATTTT. Amino acids: CASSVSSGGVTDTQYF.